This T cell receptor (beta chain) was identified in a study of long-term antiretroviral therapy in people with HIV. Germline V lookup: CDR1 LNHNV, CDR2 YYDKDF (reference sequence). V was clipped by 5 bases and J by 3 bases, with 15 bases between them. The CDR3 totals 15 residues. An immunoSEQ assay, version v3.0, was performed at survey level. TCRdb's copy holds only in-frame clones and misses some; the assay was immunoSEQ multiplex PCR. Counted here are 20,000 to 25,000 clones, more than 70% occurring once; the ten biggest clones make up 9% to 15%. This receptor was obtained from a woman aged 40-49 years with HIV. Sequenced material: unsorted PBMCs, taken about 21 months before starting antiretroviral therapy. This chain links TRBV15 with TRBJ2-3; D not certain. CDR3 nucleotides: TGTGCCACCAGCCCGGACCCCGCACGGACAGATACGCAGTATTTT. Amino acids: CATSPDPARTDTQYF.